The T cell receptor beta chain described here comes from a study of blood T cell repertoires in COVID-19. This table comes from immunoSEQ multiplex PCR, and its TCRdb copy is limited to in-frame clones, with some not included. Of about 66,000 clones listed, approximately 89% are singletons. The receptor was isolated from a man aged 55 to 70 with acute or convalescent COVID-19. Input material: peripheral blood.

The DNA of the CDR3 is TGCAGCGGATCCGGGACAGGGAACACTGAAGCTTTCTTT. It encodes CSGSGTGNTEAFF. The rearrangement joins TRBV29-1 to TRBJ1-1; the match to TRBD1 covers 8 bases. Germline trimming cut 7 bases from V and 1 base from J; bases unmatched to any gene: 5. This CDR3 region has 13 residues. Germline V gene lookup returns CDR1 SQVTM and CDR2 ANQGSEA.